Detailed here is one T cell receptor (beta chain). This clone was seen more than once but under ten times. The clone's antigen remains unknown. Base qualities are not at hand, and no much larger clone is one base apart. This record belongs to a study of PD-1 blockade in classical Hodgkin lymphoma (dated by TCRdb to 2018 to 2021). Regarding the complete study: Nivolumab dosing was 3 mg/kg intravenously every 2 weeks, continuing until either disease progression or unacceptable toxicity. The study used CyTOF and TCR beta sequencing to define a peripheral blood immune signature of response to PD-1 blockade in classical Hodgkin lymphoma. The investigation overall reported the following: The study was limited to a single clinical trial cohort, and causes of repertoire differences, possibly disease activity or prior therapy, remained undefined. By C4D1, a significant rise was seen in CD4+ TCR diversity but not in CD8+ TCR diversity (p=0.0027 vs p=0.16), and the rise was most apparent among complete responders (p=0.02). Baseline diversity similar to that of newly diagnosed patients was observed in trial patients achieving complete response, whereas significantly lower diversity was observed in partial responders and progressors. Baseline TCR diversity was reported to be lower in newly diagnosed patients than in healthy donors and to be lower still in relapsed/refractory patients. Diversity was lower in patients who began nivolumab less than 1 year after ASCT, so these patients were left out of later analyses to avoid confounding by immune reconstitution.

The Qiagen DNeasy kit was used to extract genomic DNA from unsorted PBMCs and from the negatively selected CD4+ and CD8+ fractions. Amplification of TCR beta CDR3 regions was done by immunoSEQ multiplex PCR with primers that anneal to V and J segments. A synthetic immune receptor repertoire was used to minimize amplification bias, and any residual bias was removed computationally once sequencing was done. Processing in the source paper ran as follows. Custom Python scripts were used to quantify repertoire diversity as the Shannon entropy index. Unsorted, CD4+ and CD8+ repertoires were analyzed separately, except for combined analyses in which CD4+ and CD8+ sequences were merged in silico. Clonal expansion was defined as a frequency increase of at least 2-fold after treatment compared with C1D1, and clones undetected at baseline were assigned a pseudocount of 0.5. Clones with 0 or 1 copy at C1D1 were classified as singleton clones, and clones with 2 or more copies were classified as non-singleton clones. By matching protein sequences in sorted samples from the same patient, clones expanded in unsorted samples were annotated as CD4+, CD8+ or unknown. Wilcoxon tests on paired samples were used to test changes in diversity from C1D1 to C4D1. TCRdb stores this immuneACCESS table with in-frame sequences only. Part of the clones is absent; in the studies checked, under half of the shortfall reflects unresolved V genes, and no reason is known for the rest. The DNA was the basis for D and trimming; V, J and clone size are from that table. This sample gives approximately 29,000 clones in total; over 75% of them show up just once. 15% to 20% of the sample goes to the ten largest clones.

The germline V gene supplies CDR1 MDHEN and CDR2 SYDVKM. Inclusive of the bounding cysteine and phenylalanine, the CDR3 is 12 residues long. CDR3 DNA only is kept here, 36 bases in frame from base 1. Interpreted using the paper, the time point label stands for: cycle 4 day 1 (C4D1), after 6 weeks of nivolumab. Relapse after autologous stem cell transplantation had occurred in all trial patients, and cohorts A, B and C were distinguished by prior brentuximab vedotin exposure. The trial cohort comprised more than 55 patients with relapsed/refractory classical Hodgkin lymphoma whose best overall responses were complete response, partial response or progressive disease. Trial patients were treated with single-agent nivolumab in the multi-cohort phase II CheckMate 205 trial. Best overall response was determined by an independent review committee according to the 2007 International Working Group response criteria. Trial PBMCs were collected immediately before nivolumab initiation (C1D1) and during therapy at cycle 2 day 1 and cycle 4 day 1. Peripheral blood was collected in 8 mL Vacutainer Cell Preparation Tubes, from which PBMCs were isolated by centrifugation and then cryopreserved.

The sample was peripheral blood mononuclear cells (PBMCs), taken before the fourth cycle of nivolumab. Here the chain combines TRBV28 and TRBJ2-5; the D segment could be TRBD2, given 6 matching bases. The receptor was derived from a human donor with classical Hodgkin lymphoma. The base sequence is TGTTACACGGAGGGGAAAAGGGTGACCCAGTACTTC. Its protein is CYTEGKRVTQYF.